This T cell receptor beta chain originates from a study of metastatic and nonmetastatic thyroid tumors. Turning to the study itself: It was across blood and tumor or nodule tissue from malignant and benign thyroid patients that repertoires were compared.

Original analysis: Between-group CDR3 differences, defined by clinicopathological status, yielded a distant-metastasis classifier for papillary thyroid cancer. TCRdb called clones again from the PCR reads with MiXCR. These V and J calls rely on TCRdb rather than the paper's analysis. The table shows tens of thousands of clones, with about 30% occurring only once. Patients were all untreated before their thyroid surgery. For this clone: Its antigen is as yet unknown.

The study, taken as a whole, reports: The reported finding was significantly higher TCR beta diversity in malignant thyroid tumors relative to benign nodules, in blood and tumor.

Trimming stripped 4 bases from V and 0 bases from J, with 1 base between. The germline V gene encodes CDR1 MNHNS and CDR2 SASEGT. The CDR3 extends over 12 amino acids. The origin of this receptor is a female donor with papillary thyroid cancer or a benign thyroid nodule (not recorded which). Some clones in this sample may be carry-over from other donors' samples. Sequencing was carried out using tumor tissue. This chain uses TRBV6-1 with TRBJ1-3; D remains unclear. CDR3 loop: CASSVSGNTIYF. In DNA, the CDR3 is TGTGCCAGCAGTGTCTCTGGAAACACCATATATTTT.